These 26 T cell receptor beta chains were all obtained from the same sample, sequenced in a study of PD-1 blockade in classical Hodgkin lymphoma. The assay was immunoSEQ multiplex PCR, and TCRdb's table has in-frame clones only and misses some. Here the sample spans some 30,000 clones, about 88% being singletons. Documented time point: newly diagnosed, previously untreated cHL patient sample. Researchers used magnetic negative selection to pull out pure CD4+ T cells from thawed PBMCs. Sequenced input: CD4+ T cells from blood. All receptors derive from a human donor with classical Hodgkin lymphoma.

J is TRBJ2-7 and V is TRBV29-1, with D uncertain. This CDR3 contains 13 residues. CDR1 and CDR2 from the germline V gene are SQVTM and ANQGSEA. V was pared by 6 bases and J by 3 bases, with 15 bases between. CDR3 coding DNA: TGCAGCGTAGTTGATTCTATCTACTACGAGCAGTACTTC. Translating it yields CSVVDSIYYEQYF.

The chain joins TRBV29-1 to TRBJ2-3, with D maybe TRBD1 (5 bases). Germline lookup yields CDR1 SQVTM and CDR2 ANQGSEA. V dropped 8 bases and J dropped 2 bases, with 11 bases sitting between them. This CDR3 contains 12 residues. This CDR3 is CSSGQATDTQYF. Here the CDR3 DNA reads TGCAGCTCCGGACAAGCCACAGATACGCAGTATTTT.

The rearrangement uses TRBV2 and TRBJ2-1, with D possibly TRBD2 on 7 matching bases. Germline lookup yields CDR1 SNHLY and CDR2 FYNNEI. The CDR3 is 13 amino acids. The V end was cut by 11 bases, the J end by 3 bases, with 14 bases between. This chain's CDR3 is CAPGGEGYNEQFF. The CDR3 bases are TGTGCCCCGGGGGGCGAGGGCTACAATGAGCAGTTCTTC. Filled out from reference TRBV2 and TRBJ2-1, the complete variable domain reads EPEVTQTPSHQVTQMGQEVILRCVPISNHLYFYWYRQILGQKVEFLVSFYNNEISEKSEIFDDQFSVERPDGSNFTLKIRSTKLEDSAMYFCAPGGEGYNEQFFGPGTRLTVL.

This chain connects TRBV28 to TRBJ2-7; 8 bases fit TRBD1. V dropped 2 bases and J dropped 4; count of bases not matched to a gene: 4. There are 14 residues in the CDR3. CDR1 and CDR2 (germline): MDHEN, SYDVKM. CDR3 loop: CASSLAGGAYEQYF. The CDR3 DNA follows: TGTGCCAGCAGTTTAGCAGGGGGCGCGTACGAGCAGTACTTC.

The chain recombines TRBV7-3 with TRBJ1-1; TRBD1 agrees at 8 bases. This CDR3 comprises 13 residues. Germline trimming cut 5 bases from V and 5 bases from J; bases unmatched to any gene: 4. Germline-derived CDR1 and CDR2 are SGHTA and FQGTGA. The CDR3 nucleotides read TGTGCCAGCAGCGTACAGGGGGTGACTGAAGCTTTCTTT. It yields the protein CASSVQGVTEAFF.

This clone has a single count. The rearrangement uses TRBV7-8 and TRBJ1-2, with a weak D call TRBD1 (5 bases). The CDR3 extends over 12 amino acids. Trimming stripped 1 base from V and 8 bases from J, with 8 bases between. Germline CDR1 reads SGHVS; CDR2 reads FQNEAQ. CDR3: CASSLEAGGYTF. CDR3 bases: TGTGCCAGCAGCTTAGAGGCAGGGGGCTACACCTTC.

This chain joins TRBV5-1 and TRBJ1-2; no firm D call. Germline CDR1 SGHRS, CDR2 YFSETQ. The CDR3 runs 13 residues. V dropped 0 bases and J dropped 9 bases, with 12 bases sitting between them. The CDR3: CASSLEAAGSYTF. The CDR3 DNA is TGCGCCAGCAGCTTGGAGGCGGCAGGAAGCTACACCTTC. Full variable domain (rest looked up from reference TRBV5-1 and TRBJ1-2): KAGVTQTPRYLIKTRGQQVTLSCSPISGHRSVSWYQQTPGQGLQFLFEYFSETQRNKGNFPGRFSGRQFSNSRSEMNVSTLELGDSALYLCASSLEAAGSYTFGSGTRLTVV.

This sequence joins TRBV15 and TRBJ2-3, with no clear D. The CDR3 length is 16 residues. Trimming took 1 base from V and 3 from J, leaving 14 bases between them. CDR1 is LNHNV and CDR2 is YYDKDF in the germline V gene (reference sequence). CDR3 in DNA: TGTGCCACCAGCAGAGGCGGAATATTAGGAACAGATACGCAGTATTTT. It yields the protein CATSRGGILGTDTQYF.

This clone was seen only once. The rearrangement links TRBV29-1 to TRBJ1-1; D is possibly TRBD1 (6 bases). The CDR3 is 15 amino acids. The germline V gene encodes CDR1 SQVTM and CDR2 ANQGSEA. V lost 6 bases and J 3 bases, leaving 20 bases between the germline ends. As DNA, the CDR3 is TGCAGCGTGGGACACTCATCCTTTGGGGACACTGAAGCTTTCTTT. The encoded protein is CSVGHSSFGDTEAFF.

The chain is built from TRBV9 and TRBJ1-2; TRBD1 might be the D (5 bases). CDR3 length: 15 residues. Germline V gene data show CDR1 as SGDLS and CDR2 as YYNGEE. The V end was cut by 3 bases, the J end by 0 bases, with 12 bases between. CDR3 sequence reads: CASSGQGDTNYGYTF. CDR3 DNA sequence: TGTGCCAGCAGCGGGCAGGGAGATACTAACTATGGCTACACCTTC.

The chain joins TRBV30 to TRBJ2-1; TRBD1 is a possible D gene (5 bases). The length of the CDR3 is 15 residues. Deletions cut 1 base from V and 5 bases from J, with 15 bases between. Germline-derived CDR1 and CDR2 are GTSNPN and SVGIG (reference sequence). CDR3 bases: TGTGCCTGGAGTGCCGGACATACGGTGAACAATGAGCAGTTCTTC. This translates into CAWSAGHTVNNEQFF. The full variable domain, with the rest looked up from reference TRBV30 and TRBJ2-1, is SQTIHQWPATLVQPVGSPLSLECTVEGTSNPNLYWYRQAAGRGLQLLFYSVGIGQISSEVPQNLSASRPQDRQFILSSKKLLLSDSGFYLCAWSAGHTVNNEQFFGPGTRLTVL.

The chain joins TRBV11-2 to TRBJ1-1, with D hard to call. CDR1 and CDR2 (germline): SGHAT, FQNNGV. This CDR3 is 13 amino acids long. V lost 5 bases and J lost 6, with 13 bases in between. The CDR3 coding sequence is TGTGCCAGCAGCCCCGCCTACCCTTCTGAAGCTTTCTTT. It translates to CASSPAYPSEAFF.

The chain links TRBV18 to TRBJ1-2; unclear D gene. Trimming cost V 4 bases and J 3 bases, with 3 bases left between them. Germline V gene lookup returns CDR1 KGHSH and CDR2 LQKENI. The CDR3 length is 11 residues. The CDR3 sequence: CASSRDYGYTF. For the CDR3, the DNA is TGTGCCAGCTCACGAGACTATGGCTACACCTTC.

In DNA form, the CDR3 reads TGCGCCAGCAGTGAGGCAGGGGGCGCGGCTGAAGCTTTCTTT. Encoded protein: CASSEAGGAAEAFF. The chain combines TRBV10-1 with TRBJ1-1; 8 nucleotides align to TRBD1. The J segment lost 6 bases and the V segment lost 2 bases, leaving 5 bases of the junction unmatched. CDR3 length: 14 amino acids. Per germline, CDR1 WNHNN and CDR2 SYGVQD (reference sequence).

The chain carries TRBV19 and TRBJ1-1; D is perhaps TRBD1 (6 bases). V was clipped by 4 bases and J by 1 base, with 19 bases between them. The CDR3 length is 17 residues. Germline CDR1 LNHDA, CDR2 SQIVND (reference sequence). The CDR3 region has the DNA TGTGCCAGTAGTAACTACCCGGGGGGCACCGGGAACACTGAAGCTTTCTTT. Its protein product is CASSNYPGGTGNTEAFF. The whole variable domain, filled in from reference TRBV19 and TRBJ1-1, reads DGGITQSPKYLFRKEGQNVTLSCEQNLNHDAMYWYRQDPGQGLRLIYYSQIVNDFQKGDIAEGYSVSREKKESFPLTVTSAQKNPTAFYLCASSNYPGGTGNTEAFFGQGTRLTVV.

This chain joins TRBV6-1 and TRBJ1-5; D not resolved. The CDR3 spans 14 residues. Trimming left V 1 base short and J 7 bases short, with 11 bases between. CDR1 is MNHNS, CDR2 SASEGT, per germline. The CDR3 region has the DNA TGTGCCAGCAGTGAAGGACGGAGAGGACAGCCCCAGCATTTT. This encodes CASSEGRRGQPQHF.

The V call is TRBV14, the J call TRBJ1-3; D ambiguous. The CDR3 runs 12 residues. CDR1 is SGHDN and CDR2 is FVKESK in the germline V gene. Trimming removed 6 bases at V and 4 bases at J, with 7 bases between. The CDR3 DNA sequence: TGTGCCAGCAGTCTTGGGGGAAACACCATATATTTT. Its protein is CASSLGGNTIYF.

This chain connects TRBV9 to TRBJ2-1, with 8 bases lining up with TRBD2. The germline CDR1 and CDR2 sequences are SGDLS and YYNGEE. The CDR3 totals 18 residues. V lost 4 bases to trimming and J lost 4 bases; unmatched junction nucleotides: 16. Here the CDR3 reads CASSLGPGGSRGYNEQFF. The DNA of the CDR3 is TGTGCCAGCAGCCTTGGGCCGGGAGGGAGCCGAGGTTACAATGAGCAGTTCTTC.

The chain combines TRBV11-2 with TRBJ2-1, with TRBD1 matching over 7 bases. The V gene's germline CDR1 is SGHAT and CDR2 FQNNGV. The junction had 4 bases not matched to a gene; V was cut back by 2 bases and J by 3 bases. This CDR3 comprises 15 residues. The CDR3, as DNA: TGTGCCAGCAGCTTACCCGGGACAGTCTACAATGAGCAGTTCTTC. This sequence encodes CASSLPGTVYNEQFF.

V gene TRBV4-1 combines with J gene TRBJ2-7; 8 bases are a match to TRBD2. Unmatched junction bases numbered 3, after V lost 1 base and J lost 4 bases. Germline loops: CDR1 MGHRA, CDR2 YSYEKL. The CDR3 totals 14 residues. The CDR3 reads CASSQVAGGYEQYF. The CDR3 DNA reads TGCGCCAGCAGCCAAGTGGCGGGGGGATACGAGCAGTACTTC.

The V call is TRBV4-1, the J call TRBJ2-3; perhaps TRBD1 as D (6 bases). Germline V gene sequence: CDR1 MGHRA, CDR2 YSYEKL. V was clipped by 0 bases and J by 2 bases, with 9 bases between them. This CDR3 comprises 15 residues. The CDR3 DNA sequence: TGCGCCAGCAGCCAAGACAACAGGGTCACAGATACGCAGTATTTT. This sequence encodes CASSQDNRVTDTQYF.

The V call is TRBV7-8, the J call TRBJ1-2; weak D call: TRBD1 (5 bases). The V and J ends lost 1 base and 9 bases respectively, with 12 bases between them. CDR1 is SGHVS, CDR2 FQNEAQ, per germline. The CDR3 is 13 amino acids. The CDR3 DNA sequence: TGTGCCAGCAGCTTAGTCCAGGGCGGAAGCTACACCTTC. Translation: CASSLVQGGSYTF.

V and J are TRBV5-5 and TRBJ2-7; 10 bases match TRBD1. The CDR3 has 15 residues. CDR1 and CDR2 from the germline V gene are SGHKS and YYEKEE (reference sequence). With 5 bases clipped from V and 2 bases from J, the junction kept 7 bases outside the gene matches. CDR3 sequence reads: CASRWGQGSPYEQYF. CDR3 in DNA: TGTGCCAGCAGATGGGGACAGGGGTCCCCCTACGAGCAGTACTTC.

This chain links TRBV7-9 with TRBJ2-1, with 9 bases matching TRBD1. The CDR3 is made up of 14 amino acids. Germline-derived CDR1 and CDR2 are SEHNR and FQNEAQ (reference sequence). V was pared by 5 bases and J by 9 bases, with 8 bases of the junction left unmatched. The CDR3: CASSLGQGLGEQFF. The CDR3 coding sequence is TGTGCCAGCAGCCTGGGACAGGGATTGGGTGAGCAGTTCTTC.

This clone was seen just once. The V and J genes are TRBV2 and TRBJ2-1; TRBD2 aligns across 10 bases. Germline assignment: CDR1 SNHLY and CDR2 FYNNEI. J gave up 6 bases and V 6 bases, and 8 bases lay outside the gene matches. This CDR3 comprises 15 residues. CDR3 region: CASSVLAGRTNEQFF. The CDR3 DNA follows: TGTGCCAGCAGCGTACTAGCGGGAAGGACCAATGAGCAGTTCTTC.

This rearrangement joins TRBV28 to TRBJ2-4; TRBD2 is a possible D gene (5 bases). V lost 6 bases, J lost 16 bases, and 19 bases lay in between. This CDR3 is built from 12 residues. Germline V gene sequence: CDR1 MDHEN, CDR2 SYDVKM. The CDR3 DNA reads as TGTGCCAGCAGAAACCCGAGCGGTTACGAATACTTC. Its protein product is CASRNPSGYEYF.